These T cell receptor beta chains were read from a single sample in a study of blood T cell repertoires in COVID-19. Produced via immunoSEQ multiplex PCR; TCRdb's table is partial and in-frame only. The sample includes 150,000 to 200,000 clones, more than 65% seen only once; the top ten take about 17%. Sequenced sample: PBMCs or T cells enriched from blood (not recorded which). The source of these receptors is a woman in her fifties or sixties with acute COVID-19. The CDR3 runs from the conserved cysteine through the conserved F or W. Each record gives: V gene, clone size, J gene, D gene, CDR3 protein, CDR3 DNA. The D gene is left open where the match is weak. Part of the rows lack a size; the others show once, few, many or a class for expanded clones.

>TRBV7-2|-|TRBJ1-1|-
CASSLSGGGYTEAFF
TGTGCCAGCAGCTTAAGCGGTGGGGGGTACACTGAAGCTTTCTTT
>TRBV12-3/TRBV12-4|few|TRBJ1-2|-
CASSLGQPYGYTF
TGTGCCAGCAGTTTAGGACAGCCCTATGGCTACACCTTC
>TRBV10-3|-|TRBJ2-3|TRBD2
CAISELRLAGGEDTQYF
TGTGCCATCAGTGAGTTGCGACTAGCGGGGGGTGAAGATACGCAGTATTTT
>TRBV5-6|-|TRBJ2-5|-
CASSATGKEETQYF
TGTGCCAGCAGCGCAACAGGGAAGGAAGAGACCCAGTACTTC
>TRBV6-5|-|TRBJ1-1|-
CASRRHLGTEAFF
TGTGCCAGCAGACGACATCTCGGCACTGAAGCTTTCTTT
>TRBV13|-|TRBJ2-6|-
CATTGLSSGANVLTF
TGTGCCACCACAGGGTTAAGCTCTGGGGCCAACGTCCTGACTTTC
>TRBV3-1/TRBV3-2|-|TRBJ1-4|-
CASSLGQSNEKLFF
TGTGCCAGCAGCCTAGGACAGAGTAATGAAAAACTGTTTTTT
>TRBV6-5|-|TRBJ1-2|TRBD1
CASSYDREEGYTF
TGTGCCAGCAGTTACGACAGGGAGGAGGGCTACACCTTC
>TRBV7-2|-|TRBJ1-2|TRBD1
CASSLWDRGYGYTF
TGTGCCAGCAGCTTATGGGACAGGGGATATGGCTACACCTTC
>TRBV19|-|TRBJ1-5|TRBD1
CASSNTGTGVNQPQHF
TGTGCCAGTAGTAATACCGGGACAGGGGTCAATCAGCCCCAGCATTTT
>TRBV19|few|TRBJ2-2|TRBD1
CASTKQGTNTGELFF
TGTGCCAGTACGAAACAGGGGACGAACACCGGGGAGCTGTTTTTT
>TRBV12-3/TRBV12-4|-|TRBJ1-3|-
CASRQVSGNTIYF
TGTGCCAGCAGACAGGTCTCTGGAAACACCATATATTTT
>TRBV14|few|TRBJ1-4|-
CASSPHTGPTEKLFF
TGTGCCAGCAGCCCTCACACAGGTCCTACGGAAAAACTGTTTTTT
>TRBV28|-|TRBJ1-2|-
CASKRTGNYGYTF
TGTGCCAGCAAACGGACGGGAAACTATGGCTACACCTTC
>TRBV3-1/TRBV3-2|-|TRBJ1-2|TRBD1
CASSQQGGYGYTF
TGTGCCAGCAGCCAACAGGGGGGATATGGCTACACCTTC
>TRBV24-1|-|TRBJ2-5|-
CATSGWTEREQGTQYF
TGTGCCACCAGTGGGTGGACAGAAAGAGAACAAGGGACCCAGTACTTC
>TRBV19|few|TRBJ1-2|-
CASSMAGPNYGYTF
TGTGCCAGTAGTATGGCAGGCCCTAACTATGGCTACACCTTC
>TRBV6-1|-|TRBJ1-5|-
CASSDISRGPQHF
TGTGCCAGCAGTGACATTTCTAGGGGGCCCCAGCATTTT
>TRBV28|-|TRBJ1-1|-
CASSLGEQGSQAEAFF
TGTGCCAGCAGTTTAGGGGAACAGGGTAGTCAGGCTGAAGCTTTCTTT
>TRBV6-2/TRBV6-3|-|TRBJ1-1|-
CASSLQGEAFF
TGTGCCAGCAGTCTACAGGGTGAAGCTTTCTTT
>TRBV7-3|-|TRBJ1-5|-
CASSLKGPQGTWDQPQHF
TGTGCCAGCAGCTTAAAGGGGCCCCAGGGGACGTGGGATCAGCCCCAGCATTTT
>TRBV9|-|TRBJ1-6|TRBD1
CASSSQGAPYNSPLHF
TGTGCCAGCAGCTCACAGGGGGCCCCCTATAATTCACCCCTCCACTTT
>TRBV27|-|TRBJ2-3|TRBD2
CASSPRLAGGRTDTQYF
TGTGCCAGCAGTCCAAGACTAGCGGGGGGGCGCACAGATACGCAGTATTTT
>TRBV19|-|TRBJ1-2|-
CASSIRGSYGYTF
TGTGCCAGTAGTATAAGGGGAAGCTATGGCTACACCTTC
>TRBV5-5|-|TRBJ1-6|-
CASSLIFSEGNNSPLHF
TGTGCCAGCAGCTTAATATTTAGCGAAGGGAATAATTCACCCCTCCACTTT
>TRBV6-5|-|TRBJ1-5|-
CASSQGSANQPQHF
TGTGCCAGCAGTCAGGGGTCGGCGAATCAGCCCCAGCATTTT
>TRBV6-2/TRBV6-3|-|TRBJ1-2|-
CASSFGQSYGYTF
TGTGCCAGCAGTTTCGGACAGTCCTATGGCTACACCTTC
>TRBV3-1/TRBV3-2|-|TRBJ2-5|TRBD2
CASSQGTRGIQETQYF
TGTGCCAGCAGCCAAGGAACGCGGGGGATTCAAGAGACCCAGTACTTC
>TRBV7-2|-|TRBJ1-6|-
CASSLAAGPRYNSPLHF
TGTGCCAGCAGCTTAGCAGCGGGGCCGAGGTATAATTCACCCCTCCACTTT
>TRBV5-1|few|TRBJ1-4|TRBD1
CASSLATGQGAEKLFF
TGCGCCAGCAGCTTGGCTACGGGGCAGGGGGCTGAAAAACTGTTTTTT
>TRBV5-1|-|TRBJ2-2|TRBD2
CASKTGLGPNTGELFF
TGCGCCAGCAAAACCGGACTAGGACCGAACACCGGGGAGCTGTTTTTT
>TRBV24-1|-|TRBJ1-1|-
CATSDLHFPEAFF
TGTGCCACCAGTGATTTGCACTTCCCTGAAGCTTTCTTT
>TRBV27|-|TRBJ1-3|-
CASSLLSGGSGNTIYF
TGTGCCAGCAGTTTACTTTCGGGGGGCTCTGGAAACACCATATATTTT
>TRBV7-9|-|TRBJ2-5|-
CASSLALLEQETQYF
TGTGCCAGCAGCTTAGCTCTCCTAGAGCAAGAGACCCAGTACTTC
>TRBV5-1|-|TRBJ2-5|TRBD2
CASSWRGGVDETQYF
TGCGCCAGCAGCTGGCGGGGAGGGGTTGACGAGACCCAGTACTTC
>TRBV14|-|TRBJ2-5|TRBD2
CASSLRTSVVETQYF
TGTGCCAGCAGCCTTCGGACTAGCGTAGTAGAGACCCAGTACTTC
>TRBV3-1/TRBV3-2|-|TRBJ1-3|TRBD1
CASSQGTGGAAGTIYF
TGTGCCAGCAGCCAGGGGACAGGGGGGGCGGCCGGCACCATATATTTT
>TRBV7-9|-|TRBJ1-1|-
CASSLGGEGAFF
TGTGCCAGCAGCTTAGGCGGGGAGGGAGCTTTCTTT
>TRBV19|-|TRBJ1-5|-
CASSTQGNQPQHF
TGTGCCAGTAGTACCCAGGGCAATCAGCCCCAGCATTTT
>TRBV15|-|TRBJ1-2|-
CATSRDPGDGYTF
TGTGCCACCAGCAGAGATCCCGGGGATGGCTACACCTTC
>TRBV7-2|-|TRBJ2-3|-
CASSIGRENTQYF
TGTGCCAGCAGCATAGGACGGGAGAATACGCAGTATTTT
>TRBV7-2|-|TRBJ2-5|TRBD1
CASSLGRTTGETQYF
TGTGCCAGCAGCTTGGGTCGCACGACAGGGGAGACCCAGTACTTC
>TRBV29-1|-|TRBJ2-2|-
CSGRGLGGTGELFF
TGCAGCGGCCGGGGTCTGGGCGGGACCGGGGAGCTGTTTTTT
>TRBV18|-|TRBJ2-3|-
CASSPSLGSDTQYF
TGTGCCAGCTCACCCTCCCTAGGTTCGGATACGCAGTATTTT
>TRBV28|-|TRBJ1-2|-
CASTQGALNYGYTF
TGTGCCAGCACACAGGGAGCCCTTAACTATGGCTACACCTTC
>TRBV27|few|TRBJ1-4|TRBD1
CASRNRDSPNEKLFF
TGTGCCAGCAGGAACCGGGACAGCCCTAATGAAAAACTGTTTTTT
>TRBV9|few|TRBJ1-4|TRBD1
CASSKGQGGEKLFF
TGTGCCAGCAGCAAGGGACAGGGGGGTGAAAAACTGTTTTTT
>TRBV7-2|-|TRBJ2-3|-
CASSPPPPRGDTQYF
TGTGCCAGCAGCCCGCCCCCACCGCGGGGAGATACGCAGTATTTT
>TRBV24-1|-|TRBJ2-3|TRBD2
CATSDPGGVADTQYF
TGTGCCACCAGTGATCCGGGGGGAGTCGCAGATACGCAGTATTTT
>TRBV28|-|TRBJ1-1|TRBD1
CASRSGTGAEAFF
TGTGCCAGCAGGTCCGGGACAGGGGCTGAAGCTTTCTTT
>TRBV28|once|TRBJ1-4|-
CASSTSTVQVDEKLFF
TGTGCCAGCAGTACCTCGACAGTTCAGGTAGACGAAAAACTGTTTTTT
>TRBV3-1/TRBV3-2|-|TRBJ2-5|-
CASSRLETQYF
TGTGCCAGCAGCCGGCTTGAGACCCAGTACTTC